Reported below is one T cell receptor beta chain. Here immunoSEQ multiplex PCR was the method, and the copy in TCRdb shows in-frame clones only, minus some. Of about 2.4 million clones listed, around 94% are singletons. These data originate in a study of shared clonotypes between healthy human individuals. Everyone who donated was a Caucasian adult who lived in Nashville, Tennessee. The CDR3 loop spans 16 amino acids. With 2 bases clipped from V and 5 bases from J, the junction kept 6 bases outside the gene matches. Germline CDR1 and CDR2: SGHRS and YFSETQ. The J gene is TRBJ1-4, the V gene TRBV5-1; 10 bases match TRBD1. Sequenced input: naive CD4+ T cells sorted from blood. Regarding subset: CD45RA+ positively selected. This clonotype was obtained from a man in his late teens or twenties in good health. In DNA form, the CDR3 reads TGCGCCAGCAGCTTTTACCCGGGACAGGGGAATGAAAAACTGTTTTTT. Amino acids: CASSFYPGQGNEKLFF.